This TCR beta chain emerged from a study of cytomegalovirus exposure and HLA in healthy donors (dated by TCRdb to 2017 to 2019). Regarding the research as a whole: According to an earlier analysis of a few hundred of the donors, about 190 million T cells yielded some 110 million unique TCR beta sequences and around 300 Gb of sequence data. Donor age, sex, ethnicity and CMV serostatus were compiled alongside the repertoire data. The study used immunosequencing to profile the T cell repertoires of approximately 690 subjects and linked those repertoires to cytomegalovirus serostatus. On average, roughly 200,000 unique TCR beta nucleotide sequences were sequenced per donor among some 430 genotyped donors of the cohort, with roughly 20% of those sequences being non-productive. The study was designed to test whether signatures of past pathogen exposure could be identified by cataloging public T cell receptors. Every discovery cohort repertoire had been produced on one sequencing platform. The study combined high-throughput TCR immunosequencing, statistical association of individual TCRs with disease status, and machine learning to predict cytomegalovirus infection status. To study patterns of TCR occurrence, a later analysis re-analyzed previously published TCR beta repertoires from 550 to 800 donors and added high-resolution HLA genotyping. Rather than using new phenotypic data, the later analysis identified candidate immune exposures from TCR beta sequences and from how often those sequences occurred across donors. Along with the approximately 650-subject first cohort, a separate validation cohort of about 110 different subjects was used. Roughly 5 DR-DQ haplotypes were handled as single units for association and clustering, since linkage in the cohort was strong. Class I and class II HLA loci were covered by the typing at four-digit resolution. An early release covering roughly 600 HLA-typed donors comprised about 320 gigabases of sequencing data and around 80 million unique TCR sequences. In a later genetic analysis, genome-wide SNP genotypes for about three fifths of the 666 donors were used, and that subset was treated as a discovery cohort. Typing coverage differed by locus: A, B, C, DRB1 and DQB1 were typed in about 620-640 donors, DQA1 in 522, DPA1 in approximately 600, and DPB1 in 400 to 480. Of the roughly 400 genotyped donors, 75% to 85% were placed in the genetic ancestry cluster associated with self-reported Caucasian donors. An earlier analysis of fewer than 700 of the donors applied high-throughput TCR beta sequencing to assess whether each TCR beta V gene segment acted as functional or pseudogenic.

Comments on this clone: Its antigen is unknown. It has no much larger one-base neighbor in the sample; base qualities were not kept.

Libraries were constructed by the immunoSEQ multiplex PCR assay. For the multiplex PCR, a mixture combining 60 forward primers for TCR Vbeta segments and 13 reverse primers for TCR Jbeta segments was used. Amplification of the CDR3 region of rearranged TCR beta genes was performed with a multiplex PCR assay on genomic DNA. On the Illumina HiSeq System, the amplified TCR beta libraries were sequenced as 87-base-pair reads. On the authors' methods: A later analysis counted approximately 74 million unique TCR beta chains across the 550 to 700 repertoires, and roughly 11 million of these chains were shared by at least two donors. A nearest-neighbor algorithm error-corrected the raw reads and collapsed the reads into unique sequences, merging closely related sequences to remove PCR and sequencing errors. To assign V, D and J gene segments, CDR3 sequences were aligned to IMGT reference sequences. For a sequence to be retained, a match of at least six nucleotides was required to both a V gene segment and a J gene segment. A rearrangement counted as productive if the CDR3 had no stop codons and remained in frame with V and J, and every other rearrangement counted as non-productive. CDR3 was defined according to IMGT convention as the region running from the second conserved V-encoded cysteine to the conserved J-encoded phenylalanine. Sequences without an unambiguous match to a single V gene segment were excluded from the earlier analysis of 450 to 750 of the donors. An earlier analysis of about 600 of the donors called V segments functional above 56.7% productive rearrangements and segregating when the between-donor standard deviation exceeded 5%. A statistical classification framework was developed to diagnose cytomegalovirus status using the catalog of TCR beta chain sequences. In a later analysis, TCR nucleotide sequences were compared against IMGT/GENE-DB human TR gene sequences so that V and J genes could be assigned. The TCRdist pipeline was used in a later analysis to assign CDR3 sequences and most-parsimonious VDJ recombination scenarios. In a later analysis, each TCR beta chain was defined by its CDR3 amino acid sequence together with its V-gene family, and reads without a unique V-gene family were excluded. To address suspected cross-contamination and a sequencing artifact, a later analysis removed 550 to 750 highly shared, low-generation-probability nucleotide sequences. For each public chain, a later analysis derived a clonal expansion index from normalized ranks of inferred template counts within each repertoire. In a later analysis, generation probabilities were computed using a VDJ recombination model fitted to out-of-frame rearrangements, and the results were checked against IGoR. In a later analysis, TCR-TCR, TCR-HLA and TCR-CMV co-occurrence was scored with hypergeometric tests, and a repertoire-size bias correction was applied to TCR pairs. To estimate false discovery rates, a later analysis permuted the HLA or CMV assignments 20 times. In a later analysis, co-occurring TCRs were grouped with DBSCAN, and TCRdist sequence similarity was added when clustering was performed within HLA-allele-positive subsets. Repertoires with fewer than 30,000 or more than 120,000 public chains, plus five repertoires with anomalous nucleotide sharing, were excluded from co-occurrence clustering. TCRdb's version of the immuneACCESS table is confined to in-frame rearrangements and falls short of the full clone set. An unresolved V gene accounts for under half of the shortfall where checked; the remainder is of unknown origin. V, J and clone size derive from that table, while D and trimming were established from the DNA sequence. For this sample the table gives 250,000 to 350,000 clones, of which under 80% were detected only once. 2% to 2.5% of the sample belongs to the ten largest clones.

The CDR3 goes from the cysteine to the phenylalanine over 16 residues. CDR3 DNA is the only sequence kept; it has 48 bases, read in frame from the first base. The V end gives up 4 bases and the J end 4 bases, leaving 6 bases in the junction not matched to a gene. CDR1 is given as LNHDA and CDR2 as SQIVND, both from the germline V gene (reference sequence). General study outcomes and caveats: Only TCR beta chains were sequenced in this cohort, and the absence of alpha or paired-chain data limited detectable features. Correlated functional status among segregating V segments might be attributable to linkage disequilibrium, but an unknown experimental factor could not be ruled out. In a later analysis, around 15,000 TCR beta sequences were associated with specific HLA alleles at a false discovery rate of 0.05. In both the original and validation cohorts, the classifier was reported to diagnose cytomegalovirus status with high specificity and sensitivity. Because HLA typing was unavailable for some donors at each locus, only the typed subset was used in association tests. A further reported finding was that TCR beta sequences accurately predicted the HLA-A and HLA-B alleles for most subjects in the first cohort. In a later analysis, the rate of TCR association differed among HLA loci, with DRB1 alleles having the most associated TCRs and HLA-C alleles having the fewest. In a later analysis, most CMV-associated TCR beta chains were found to appear HLA-restricted, with HLA associations seemingly driven largely by CMV exposure. According to the authors, the approach could potentially be generalized to other disease states and immunological phenotypes. V-gene and J-gene trimming of TCR beta chains was associated with a missense DCLRE1C variant in a later genetic analysis, and the association was replicated in an independent cohort. In a later genetic analysis, fewer N-insertions in productive TCRs were reported among donors in an Asian-associated ancestry cluster than the approximately 670-donor mean. A later analysis reported that several top co-occurrence clusters appeared linked to parvovirus B19, influenza, CMV and Epstein-Barr virus. In an earlier analysis of 587 of the donors, most TCR beta V segments appeared in productive rearrangements about 87% or about 30% of the time, broadly matching IMGT annotations. Because counts were too low, seventeen rarely observed V segments, including chromosome 9 orphons, were left out of the earlier analysis of several hundred of the donors. The sequencing pipeline was judged likely to have produced a cluster of highly shared sequence variants as a technical artifact. Three of the identified cytomegalovirus-associated TCR beta chains were confirmed in vitro to be specific for cytomegalovirus antigens. Assigning TCR associations to individual alleles was difficult when HLA alleles, especially DR and DQ, strongly co-occurred. Most TCR sequences were seen in very few donors, while some public TCRs were found in many individuals. The study listed approximately 150 TCR beta chains as associated with cytomegalovirus. Immune exposure information for the cohort was limited to CMV serostatus. Roughly uniform sequencing depth across donors was assumed in presence/absence analyses, although this assumption may not hold. In a later analysis, HLA-associated TCR beta chains showed more clonal expansion and lower generation probabilities than non-associated chains that were equally common. Some IMGT-functional V segments, including TRBV6-2 and TRBV6-3, could not be told apart with the 87-base-pair reads, so those segments were excluded.

The cohort was made up of approximately 670 healthy bone marrow donors. Cohort members were all nominally healthy when sampled, although unrecorded immune exposures were likely present. The donor tested CMV seronegative, placing the donor among the approximately 400 seronegative members of the cohort. Each donor provided a peripheral blood sample, and peripheral blood mononuclear cells were used for TCR beta sequencing. The Qiagen DNeasy Blood Extraction Kit was used to extract genomic DNA from the blood cell samples. Recombination joined TRBV19 with TRBJ2-7, with 14 bases matching TRBD2. The sequenced sample was PBMCs. The sequence derives from a female donor in good health and CMV-seronegative. CDR3 sequence: CASSTGTSGSSYEQYF. The base sequence is TGTGCCAGTAGTACCGGGACTAGCGGGAGTTCTTACGAGCAGTACTTC.